This T cell receptor beta chain was sequenced during a study of identical twins. Notes on the study in general: Zero-insertion analyses were open to partial confounding by invariant MAIT and iNKT cells. The authors drew conclusions from cross-sectional statistical analysis rather than following the same donors. Twin-shared out-of-frame alpha sequences were enriched for low generation probability.

Template switching created a universal primer site, and the cDNA included unique molecular identifiers. TCRdb recomputed calls from the 5' RACE reads with MiXCR, one row per CDR3 protein. Here the sample spans about 700,000 distinct CDR3 sequences, approximately 6.1% being singletons. With respect to this clonotype: Its matching antigen is unknown.

Germline V CDR1 and CDR2: SEHNR, FQNEAQ (reference sequence). Trimming took off 5 bases at V and 5 bases at J, with 24 bases between the two ends. CDR3 length: 17 amino acids. Sequenced sample: naive T cells sorted from blood. The clonotype comes from a man younger than 35 in good health. V and J are TRBV7-9 and TRBJ2-5; the D is unclear. In nucleotides, the CDR3 is TGTGCCAGCAGCAATACCAATTTAGGAGAGTATAAGGAGACCCAGTACTTC. It encodes CASSNTNLGEYKETQYF.